The 32 T cell receptor beta chains below come from one sample, sequenced in a study of cytomegalovirus exposure and HLA in healthy donors. The primer mix had 60 Vbeta and 13 Jbeta primers. The assay was immunoSEQ multiplex PCR, and TCRdb's table has in-frame clones only and misses some. The sample carries over 150,000 clones, under 80% recorded once. Sequenced: PBMCs. The receptors stem from a middle-aged man in good health and CMV-seronegative.

The chain is built from TRBV7-5 and TRBJ2-7; TRBD1, the table's D call, lacks a check against the DNA. TRBV7-5 is assigned pseudogene status. The CDR3 totals 16 residues. CDR3 in DNA: TGTGCCAGAAGCTTAAGATTGGGACAGGGGGCCTACGAGCAGTACTTC. Its translation: CARSLRLGQGAYEQYF.

The chain joins TRBV5-1 to TRBJ2-5, with TRBD2 matching 8 bases. The germline V gene encodes CDR1 SGHRS and CDR2 YFSETQ. There are 18 residues in the CDR3. Unmatched junction bases numbered 14, after V lost 1 base and J lost 3 bases. CDR3 sequence reads: CASSLSPAGGQRKETQYF. In DNA form, the CDR3 reads TGCGCCAGCAGCTTGTCGCCTGCGGGGGGCCAGAGGAAAGAGACCCAGTACTTC. The full variable domain, rest sourced from reference TRBV5-1 and TRBJ2-5, is KAGVTQTPRYLIKTRGQQVTLSCSPISGHRSVSWYQQTPGQGLQFLFEYFSETQRNKGNFPGRFSGRQFSNSRSEMNVSTLELGDSALYLCASSLSPAGGQRKETQYFGPGTRLLVL.

The V call is TRBV6-1, the J call TRBJ1-5; 10 bases are a match to TRBD1. CDR3 length: 14 residues. Germline V gene lookup returns CDR1 MNHNS and CDR2 SASEGT. The J segment lost 7 bases and the V segment lost 5 bases, leaving 5 bases of the junction unmatched. The chain's CDR3 is CASSSDRGGQPQHF. CDR3 coding DNA: TGTGCCAGCAGTTCGGACAGGGGGGGACAGCCCCAGCATTTT.

The rearrangement joins TRBV5-5 to TRBJ2-7; the D is unclear. Trimming took 4 bases from V and 3 from J, leaving 20 bases between them. CDR1 is SGHKS and CDR2 is YYEKEE in the germline V gene (reference sequence). This CDR3 is 16 amino acids long. The CDR3 loop is CASSPRSAGGYYEQYF. In nucleotides, the CDR3 is TGTGCCAGCAGCCCTAGATCGGCTGGTGGGTACTACGAGCAGTACTTC.

The V and J genes are TRBV30 and TRBJ1-1, with no clear D. Germline V gene data show CDR1 as GTSNPN and CDR2 as SVGIG (reference sequence). The germline V and J ends were trimmed by 4 bases and 2 bases, with 5 bases remaining between them. CDR3 length: 11 residues. The DNA for the CDR3 is TGTGCCTGGAACCTAAACACTGAAGCTTTCTTT. It translates to CAWNLNTEAFF.

The CDR3 reads CASSSSSGTGTYEQYF. In DNA, the CDR3 is TGTGCCAGCAGTTCATCCTCTGGGACAGGGACCTACGAGCAGTACTTC. J is TRBJ2-7 and V is TRBV28, with TRBD1 matching over 9 bases. There are 16 residues in the CDR3. J lost 2 bases, V lost 4 bases, and 9 bases had no gene match. The germline gives CDR1 MDHEN, CDR2 SYDVKM.

The sample holds one count of this clone. V is TRBV19 and J is TRBJ1-3; D remains ambiguous. The length of the CDR3 is 15 residues. CDR1 is LNHDA, CDR2 SQIVND, per germline (reference sequence). V lost 4 bases and J lost 1, with 11 bases in between. CDR3 in DNA: TGTGCCAGTAGTAGCGGGATGGTTTCTGGAAACACCATATATTTT. Translating it yields CASSSGMVSGNTIYF.

This chain uses TRBV4-3 with TRBJ1-2, with D perhaps TRBD1 (6 bases). The CDR3 totals 14 residues. The V and J ends lost 4 bases and 7 bases respectively, with 16 bases between them. Germline CDR1 reads LGHNA; CDR2 reads YSLEER. The CDR3 nucleotides read TGCGCCAGCAGCCCAACAGGGACCTTAATTGGCTACACCTTC. Residues: CASSPTGTLIGYTF.

As DNA, the CDR3 is TGTGCCAGCAGCGTAGGGGTGAAGAGAGGCGCAGATACGCAGTATTTT. Its protein is CASSVGVKRGADTQYF. The chain recombines TRBV9 with TRBJ2-3; unclear D gene. The ends were cut back, 0 bases at V and 4 bases at J, with 15 bases in the middle. Germline V gene sequence: CDR1 SGDLS, CDR2 YYNGEE. This CDR3 is built from 16 residues.

The V and J genes are TRBV30 and TRBJ1-1; D uncertain. V was shortened by 2 bases and J by 2 bases, with 6 bases between the two germline ends. Germline CDR1 and CDR2: GTSNPN and SVGIG (reference sequence). The CDR3 runs 12 residues. The CDR3 sequence: CAWSQTNTEAFF. DNA of the CDR3: TGTGCCTGGAGTCAGACAAACACTGAAGCTTTCTTT.

CDR3: CASSQHPPGQAESLGRYTQYF. Written as DNA, the CDR3 is TGTGCCAGCAGCCAACACCCCCCGGGACAGGCCGAATCCCTCGGCAGATATACGCAGTATTTT. J is TRBJ2-3 and V is TRBV4-2; 8 positions agree with TRBD1. Germline-derived CDR1 and CDR2 are LGHNA and YNFKEQ. This CDR3 comprises 21 residues. With 2 bases clipped from V and 7 bases from J, the junction kept 26 bases outside the gene matches.

The gene calls are TRBV5-4 and TRBJ1-6; the match to TRBD1 covers 7 bases. The germline V gene encodes CDR1 SGHNT and CDR2 YYREEE (reference sequence). This CDR3 is 18 amino acids long. V was pared by 1 base and J by 0 bases, with 7 bases of the junction left unmatched. The CDR3 protein is CASSLRSAGGSYNSPLHF. The CDR3 DNA reads as TGTGCCAGCAGCTTGAGGTCGGCAGGGGGCTCCTATAATTCACCCCTCCACTTT.

This clone occurred a few times. One junction end does not reproduce the germline sequence, and a read error may be involved. The chain joins TRBV2 to TRBJ1-4; 7 nucleotides align to TRBD1. This CDR3 comprises 13 residues. Looked up from germline, CDR1 is SNHLY and CDR2 is FYNNEI. The CDR3 spells CASLVQGGGPTDF. In DNA, the CDR3 is TGTGCCAGCTTGGTTCAGGGGGGAGGCCCCACCGACTTT.

The rearrangement uses TRBV6-5 and TRBJ1-4, with D unclear. The CDR3 consists of 12 residues. Trimming shortened V by 4 bases and J by 7 bases, and 7 bases separated the two germline ends. The germline V gene encodes CDR1 MNHEY and CDR2 SVGAGI. Here the CDR3 DNA reads TGTGCCAGCAGTTCCCTCCTTGAAAAACTGTTTTTT. It is translated as CASSSLLEKLFF.

The CDR3 DNA is TGTGCCAGCAGCGGACCCCGGGGAGATACGCAGTATTTT. Translation gives CASSGPRGDTQYF. The chain carries TRBV7-3 and TRBJ2-3, with D perhaps matching TRBD2 (5 bases). CDR1 is SGHTA, CDR2 FQGTGA, per germline. CDR3 size: 13 residues. With 5 bases removed from V and 5 bases from J, the gap between germline ends came to 11 bases.

The rearrangement joins TRBV5-4 to TRBJ2-5; D might be TRBD2 (6 bases). The V gene lost 7 bases and the J gene lost 1 base, with 14 bases spanning the gap. The CDR3 length is 14 residues. In germline, CDR1 is SGHNT, CDR2 YYREEE (reference sequence). The CDR3 DNA follows: TGTGCCAGCGCCCGCGGGGCGCCCCAAGAGACCCAGTACTTC. It codes for CASARGAPQETQYF. The whole variable domain, remainder taken from reference TRBV5-4 and TRBJ2-5, is ETGVTQSPTHLIKTRGQQVTLRCSSQSGHNTVSWYQQALGQGPQFIFQYYREEENGRGNFPPRFSGLQFPNYSSELNVNALELDDSALYLCASARGAPQETQYFGPGTRLLVL.

The chain is built from TRBV23-1 and TRBJ2-7; 9 bases line up with TRBD1. TRBV23-1 is classed as an ORF, of uncertain function. The V gene end was trimmed by 0 bases and the J gene end by 2 bases; junction bases not matched to a gene: 5. CDR3 length: 16 residues. Here the CDR3 reads CASSQSRTGEPYEQYF. The DNA for the CDR3 is TGCGCCAGCAGTCAATCCCGGACAGGGGAGCCCTACGAGCAGTACTTC.

Details on this clone: Other DNA sequences in this sample translate to the same CDR3. The V call is TRBV6-6, the J call TRBJ2-2; the D gene is possibly TRBD1 (6 bases). Trimming pared 2 bases from V and 6 bases from J, leaving 7 bases between. From germline, CDR1 is MNHNY and CDR2 SVGAGI (reference sequence). The CDR3 has 13 amino acids. The CDR3 DNA is TGTGCCAGCAGTTACGGGGGCCCCGGGGAGCTGTTTTTT. Translated: CASSYGGPGELFF.

The chain combines TRBV5-1 with TRBJ2-6; a weak D match, TRBD2 (6 bases). Trimming shortened V by 4 bases and J by 0 bases, and 20 bases separated the two germline ends. Germline CDR1 and CDR2: SGHRS and YFSETQ. The CDR3 extends over 19 amino acids. The CDR3: CASSPQAATRGSGANVLTF. The CDR3 coding sequence is TGCGCCAGCAGCCCACAAGCGGCGACGCGGGGCTCTGGGGCCAACGTCCTGACTTTC. Drawing the rest from reference TRBV5-1 and TRBJ2-6, the complete variable domain is KAGVTQTPRYLIKTRGQQVTLSCSPISGHRSVSWYQQTPGQGLQFLFEYFSETQRNKGNFPGRFSGRQFSNSRSEMNVSTLELGDSALYLCASSPQAATRGSGANVLTFGAGSRLTVL.

This rearrangement joins TRBV9 to TRBJ2-1; D is undetermined. CDR1 and CDR2 (germline): SGDLS, YYNGEE. The CDR3 sequence is 13 residues long. The germline V and J ends were trimmed by 0 bases and 8 bases, with 9 bases remaining between them. CDR3 nucleotides: TGTGCCAGCAGCGTAGCTCTACCGGATGAGCAGTTCTTC. Translated: CASSVALPDEQFF.

This chain joins TRBV7-3 and TRBJ2-3; no firm D call. Trimming took 2 bases from V and 0 from J, leaving 9 bases between them. There are 15 residues in the CDR3. The V gene's germline CDR1 is SGHTA and CDR2 FQGTGA. CDR3 protein: CASSLGFQSTDTQYF. CDR3 DNA: TGTGCCAGCAGCTTAGGTTTCCAGAGCACAGATACGCAGTATTTT.

This clone was recorded a few times. The chain recombines TRBV5-1 with TRBJ2-1; 14 bases map to TRBD2. The V and J ends lost 4 bases and 7 bases, in that order; junction bases with no gene match: 13. The germline V gene has CDR1 SGHRS and CDR2 YFSETQ. CDR3 length: 18 amino acids. The CDR3 region has the DNA TGCGCCAGCAGCACGACTAGCGGGGGGGCTCTATTACGGAATGAGCAGTTCTTC. The encoded protein is CASSTTSGGALLRNEQFF.

This clone was seen just once. The rearrangement links TRBV5-4 to TRBJ1-2; D is possibly TRBD1 (5 bases). V was cut by 4 bases and J by 7 bases, with 11 bases left in between. The germline V gene encodes CDR1 SGHNT and CDR2 YYREEE (reference sequence). The CDR3 consists of 12 residues. The CDR3 coding sequence is TGTGCCAGCAGCCCAGGGTCTGGTGGCTACACCTTC. This encodes CASSPGSGGYTF.

This chain links TRBV11-3 with TRBJ2-2; TRBD1 might be the D (6 bases). Deletions cut 5 bases from V and 4 bases from J, with 8 bases between. Germline V gene data show CDR1 as SGHNT and CDR2 as YENEEA. The CDR3 consists of 13 residues. The CDR3 DNA reads TGTGCCAGCAGCGCCAGGGGCACCGGGGAGCTGTTTTTT. Translated, it gives CASSARGTGELFF.

V usage is TRBV5-5 and J usage is TRBJ2-3; 8 bases fit TRBD2. Germline CDR1 SGHKS, CDR2 YYEKEE (reference sequence). CDR3 length: 14 amino acids. The V segment lost 2 bases and the J segment 3 bases; nucleotides outside the gene matches: 2. The CDR3 nucleotides are TGTGCCAGCAGCTTAAAGCGGGGGACAGATACGCAGTATTTT. Its protein is CASSLKRGTDTQYF.

The gene calls are TRBV5-4 and TRBJ1-2; D possibly corresponds to TRBD1 (5 bases). The CDR3 loop spans 15 amino acids. From germline, CDR1 is SGHNT and CDR2 YYREEE (reference sequence). The V end lost 1 base, the J end lost 0 bases, and 10 bases lay between the germline ends. CDR3 amino acids: CASSLKGITNYGYTF. CDR3 DNA sequence: TGTGCCAGCAGCTTGAAGGGGATCACTAACTATGGCTACACCTTC.

The rearrangement uses TRBV5-6 and TRBJ1-6; D gene uncertain. Trimming pared 2 bases from V and 0 bases from J, leaving 3 bases between. Per germline, CDR1 SGHDT and CDR2 YYEEEE. CDR3 size: 14 residues. The DNA for the CDR3 is TGTGCCAGCAGCTTCAGCTCCTATAATTCACCCCTCCACTTT. Translated, it gives CASSFSSYNSPLHF.

This clone was seen more than once but under ten times. Mismatch with germline at one junction end may stem from a read error. The genes are TRBV6-5 and TRBJ2-7; TRBD1 agrees at 9 bases. The CDR3 sequence is 15 residues long. Germline CDR1 is MNHEY and CDR2 is SVGAGI. The CDR3 is CATSSRDRDYYEQYF. CDR3 nucleotides: TGTGCCACCAGTAGTAGGGACAGGGATTACTACGAGCAGTACTTC.

The chain combines TRBV28 with TRBJ2-7; 8 bases agree with TRBD1. Per germline, CDR1 MDHEN and CDR2 SYDVKM. The trim removed 6 bases at V and 2 bases at J, leaving 6 bases unmatched. The CDR3 sequence is 14 residues long. CDR3 coding DNA: TGTGCCAGCAGATCGACAGGGGCCCCCTACGAGCAGTACTTC. Translated, it gives CASRSTGAPYEQYF.

A single count supports this clone. The chain has TRBV29-1 and TRBJ2-3; tentative D call: TRBD1 (6 bases). Germline values: CDR1 SQVTM, CDR2 ANQGSEA. This CDR3 comprises 15 residues. Trimming took 5 bases from V and 2 from J, leaving 17 bases between them. The DNA of the CDR3 is TGCAGCGTTAGCCCCGTCAGGGGCCCCACAGATACGCAGTATTTT. It yields the protein CSVSPVRGPTDTQYF.

This clone was detected a few times. CDR3 bases: TGTGCCAGCAGAGACAGGGACACAGATACGCAGTATTTT. Amino acid sequence: CASRDRDTDTQYF. The chain combines TRBV7-9 with TRBJ2-3, with 7 nucleotides matching TRBD1. Trimming took 6 bases from V and 2 from J; bases not matched to a gene: 2. There are 13 residues in the CDR3. Germline assignment: CDR1 SEHNR and CDR2 FQNEAQ (reference sequence). The full variable domain, its missing parts supplied by reference TRBV7-9 and TRBJ2-3, is DTGVSQNPRHKITKRGQNVTFRCDPISEHNRLYWYRQTLGQGPEFLTYFQNEAQLEKSRLLSDRFSAERPKGSFSTLEIQRTEQGDSAMYLCASRDRDTDTQYFGPGTRLTVL.

This clone was detected only a few times. The J gene is TRBJ2-5, the V gene TRBV30, with 8 bases identical to TRBD2. The germline V gene has CDR1 GTSNPN and CDR2 SVGIG (reference sequence). The CDR3 contains 15 residues. V shed 0 bases and J 1 base; nucleotides not matched to a gene: 4. CDR3 nucleotides: TGTGCCTGGAGTGTAGATAGCGGGACCCAAGAGACCCAGTACTTC. It is translated as CAWSVDSGTQETQYF. The complete variable domain, with remaining parts taken from reference TRBV30 and TRBJ2-5, reads SQTIHQWPATLVQPVGSPLSLECTVEGTSNPNLYWYRQAAGRGLQLLFYSVGIGQISSEVPQNLSASRPQDRQFILSSKKLLLSDSGFYLCAWSVDSGTQETQYFGPGTRLLVL.